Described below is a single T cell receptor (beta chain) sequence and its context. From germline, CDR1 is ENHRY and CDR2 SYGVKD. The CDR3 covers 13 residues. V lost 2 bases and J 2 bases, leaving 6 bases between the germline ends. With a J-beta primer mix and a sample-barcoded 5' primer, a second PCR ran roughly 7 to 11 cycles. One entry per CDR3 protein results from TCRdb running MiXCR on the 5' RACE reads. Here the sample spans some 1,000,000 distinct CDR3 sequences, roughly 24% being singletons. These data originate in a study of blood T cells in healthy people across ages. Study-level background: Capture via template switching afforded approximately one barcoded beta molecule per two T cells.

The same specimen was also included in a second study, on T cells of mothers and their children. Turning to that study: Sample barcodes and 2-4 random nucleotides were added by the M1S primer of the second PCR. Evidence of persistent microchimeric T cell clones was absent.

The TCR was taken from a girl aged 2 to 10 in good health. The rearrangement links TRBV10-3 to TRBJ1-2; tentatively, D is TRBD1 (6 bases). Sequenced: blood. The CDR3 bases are TGTGCCATCAGTGAGGGACAGAACTATGGCTACACCTTC. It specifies CAISEGQNYGYTF.